This TCR beta chain was profiled in a study of blood T cell repertoires in COVID-19 (dated by TCRdb to 2020 to 2022). The study in broad terms: Samples covering the acute and convalescent phases of COVID-19 were provided by collaborators in the United States, Italy and Spain. The material from the prospective study consisted of cDNA or gDNA derived from T cells, B-cell-depleted T cells, or PBMCs. Deeply sampled blood TCRbeta repertoires from subjects exposed to, actively infected with, or recovered from COVID-19 were included in the dataset. The repertoires were released in a freely available public database intended as a resource for research on the immune response to SARS-CoV-2. Samples came from the ongoing ImmuneRACE study (first 160 participants) plus 1,254 subjects from 6 global collaborators. Sample metadata almost always included a de-identified subject ID, COVID-19 status, age in years and sex. Where available, HLA class I and class II types were taken from metadata supplied by the sample provider and were not determined by assay-based typing.

Results and caveats for the whole study, not just this receptor: The quantity of clinical and demographic metadata differed by source and by participant and was supplied without curation.

Collaborating institutions collected whole blood in K2EDTA tubes following their own protocols. Collaborator samples were shipped for TCRbeta analysis as frozen whole blood, isolated PBMCs, or DNA extracted from either sample type. TCRbeta CDR3 regions were amplified from genomic DNA using the immunoSEQ Assay, a bias-controlled multiplex PCR. Processing in the source paper ran as follows. The number of nucleated cells in each sample was estimated by amplification of reference gene primers within the assay. To quantify the absolute abundance of each unique TCRbeta CDR3 rearrangement, sequence reads were collapsed and filtered. Productive Simpson clonality was computed per sample as the square root of Simpson's diversity index over productive rearrangements. TCRdb holds this immuneACCESS table with in-frame rearrangements only. Some clones are missing; in checked studies, unresolved V genes explain under half, and the rest has no known cause. V, J and clone size derive from that table, while D and trimming were established from the DNA sequence. In all, the sample holds nearly 25,000 clones, and 72% of those were seen once. The biggest ten clones account for roughly 40% of the sample.

V was cut back by 0 bases and J by 6 bases, leaving a gap of 6 bases between them. The CDR1 and CDR2 encoded by the germline V gene are MNHNS and SASEGT. The CDR3 measures 13 amino acids from cysteine to phenylalanine. CDR3 DNA only is kept here, 39 bases in frame from base 1. This clone was counted a few times. It has no known antigen specificity. Per-nucleotide qualities are absent, and no much larger clonotype sits a single base away. The chain is made from TRBV6-1 and TRBJ1-5; the D gene is unclear. The sample taken for sequencing was peripheral blood. The clonotype originates from a woman of 80 years or more with acute or convalescent COVID-19. This receptor has the CDR3 CASSEARVQPQHF. The sequence in DNA is TGTGCCAGCAGTGAAGCGCGGGTTCAGCCCCAGCATTTT.